Listed below are T cell receptor beta chains from one sample, sequenced in a study of blood T cell repertoires in COVID-19. Method: immunoSEQ multiplex PCR; TCRdb's copy keeps in-frame clones and lacks some. The table has hundreds of thousands of clones, about nine tenths seen once. Sequences were obtained from peripheral blood. These receptor sequences come from a woman under 40 with COVID-19, enrolled during active disease. The CDR3 runs from the conserved cysteine through the conserved F or W. A D gene is named only where the DNA matches it firmly. Clone size is stated in some rows and not others, as once, few, many or a class when expanded.

-,-,TRBV6-5,TRBJ1-4,TGTGCCAGCAGCGGACAGCCGCCTAATGAAAAACTGTTTTTT,CASSGQPPNEKLFF
once,-,TRBV28,TRBJ2-7,TGTGCCAGCAGTTCGCGGGACAGATTCTACGAGCAGTACTTC,CASSSRDRFYEQYF
few,-,TRBV14,TRBJ1-5,TGTGCCAGCAGCCATGGGCTGACGCCCCAGCATTTT,CASSHGLTPQHF
-,-,TRBV6-5,TRBJ2-5,TGTGCCAGCAGCAACCTACAGGTGGAAGAGACCCAGTACTTC,CASSNLQVEETQYF
once,TRBD1,TRBV18,TRBJ1-4,TGTGCCAGCTCAAGACAGGGGACTAATGAAAAACTGTTTTTT,CASSRQGTNEKLFF
-,-,TRBV28,TRBJ1-6,TGTGCCAGCGGGAGGGGGTCCTATAATTCACCCCTCCACTTT,CASGRGSYNSPLHF
-,-,TRBV10-1,TRBJ2-1,TGCGCCAGCAGTGAGTCGGTGGGAGCGTATGAGCAGTTCTTC,CASSESVGAYEQFF
-,TRBD2,TRBV14,TRBJ2-5,TGTGCCAGCAGCCAAGCTCGACGACTAGCGGGCCTCCAAGAGACCCAGTACTTC,CASSQARRLAGLQETQYF
-,TRBD1,TRBV2,TRBJ1-2,TGTGCCTCCCAAAGAGCAGGGGGCTTCGATGGCTACACCTTC,CASQRAGGFDGYTF
-,TRBD1,TRBV24-1,TRBJ1-1,TGTGCCACCAGTGATTTGGACAGGGTGAACACTGAAGCTTTCTTT,CATSDLDRVNTEAFF
-,-,TRBV6-5,TRBJ1-2,TGTGCCAGCAGTTCCCCTTCCACTAGGGATGGCTACACCTTC,CASSSPSTRDGYTF
-,-,TRBV7-9,TRBJ1-1,TGTGCCAGCAGCACGGGGAACACTGAAGCTTTCTTT,CASSTGNTEAFF
few,TRBD2,TRBV19,TRBJ2-1,TGTGCCAGTAGCCAATCCCCGGGACTAGCGGGAGGGAGAGGTGAGCAGTTCTTC,CASSQSPGLAGGRGEQFF
-,TRBD1,TRBV7-8,TRBJ1-5,TGTGCCAGCAGCCCCTCGGACAGGGGCAATCAGCCCCAGCATTTT,CASSPSDRGNQPQHF
-,-,TRBV6-6,TRBJ2-5,TGTGCCAGCAGTTACTTCGGCAGGGGTTCAGAGACCCAGTACTTC,CASSYFGRGSETQYF
-,-,TRBV7-2,TRBJ2-3,TGTGCCAGCAGCCCCTCCCTGAGCAGGGCCGCAGATACGCAGTATTTT,CASSPSLSRAADTQYF
few,TRBD1,TRBV19,TRBJ2-7,TGTGCCAGTAGTGCCGGGACAGGAAGCTCCTACGAGCAGTACTTC,CASSAGTGSSYEQYF
-,TRBD1,TRBV7-9,TRBJ2-2,TGTGCCAGCAGGGGACAGGGGGCGAACACCGGGGAGCTGTTTTTT,CASRGQGANTGELFF
-,TRBD1,TRBV7-9,TRBJ2-1,TGTGCCAGCATCCCTTGGGACAGGGGCTACAATGAGCAGTTCTTC,CASIPWDRGYNEQFF
-,TRBD1,TRBV9,TRBJ1-6,TGTGCCAGCTCAGGGGGGTCCTATAATTCACCCCTCCACTTT,CASSGGSYNSPLHF
-,-,TRBV4-1,TRBJ2-7,TGCGCCAGCAGCCAAGTCCAGGCGCCCTACGAGCAGTACTTC,CASSQVQAPYEQYF
-,-,TRBV4-1,TRBJ2-3,TGCGCCAGCAGCCAAGATCCCACACAAAGCACAGATACGCAGTATTTT,CASSQDPTQSTDTQYF
-,-,TRBV5-5,TRBJ2-1,TGTGCCAGCAGCCTGGGGTGGCTAGTTGATGAGCAGTTCTTC,CASSLGWLVDEQFF
-,-,TRBV21-1,TRBJ2-1,TGTGCCAGCAGCAAGTCCGGGACTTCCCCCGTGGATGAGCAGTTCTTC,CASSKSGTSPVDEQFF
-,-,TRBV27,TRBJ1-2,TGTGCCAGCAGTTTATTCCCGGGGGGGCACTATGGCTACACCTTC,CASSLFPGGHYGYTF
-,-,TRBV3-1/TRBV3-2,TRBJ2-2,TGTGCCAGCAGCCAAGCCGGGATCGGCACCGGGGAGCTGTTTTTT,CASSQAGIGTGELFF
-,TRBD2,TRBV29-1,TRBJ2-7,TGCAGCGGAATGCGGGGGGACGAGCAGTACTTC,CSGMRGDEQYF
-,TRBD1,TRBV5-6,TRBJ2-7,TGTGCCAGCTATCGATGGGACAGGGGCTACGAGCAGTACTTC,CASYRWDRGYEQYF
-,-,TRBV12-3/TRBV12-4,TRBJ1-3,TGTGCCAGCAGCCTGACACGCGGAAACACCATATATTTT,CASSLTRGNTIYF
-,TRBD2,TRBV28,TRBJ2-7,TGTGCCAGCAGTCCCCCGGGACTAGGATCGGGTGAGCAGTACTTC,CASSPPGLGSGEQYF
-,-,TRBV6-5,TRBJ1-2,TGTGCCAGCAGCCGAACCGGGAGGGGTGGCGGCTACACCTTC,CASSRTGRGGGYTF
-,TRBD2,TRBV6-4,TRBJ2-1,TGTGCCAGCAGTGAGCGACCTATAGCGGGAGCCTACAATGAGCAGTTCTTC,CASSERPIAGAYNEQFF
-,TRBD2,TRBV24-1,TRBJ2-1,TGTGCCACCAGTGATTTCAGGACTAGCGGGTACCGAGCCAGTGAGCAGTTCTTC,CATSDFRTSGYRASEQFF
once,-,TRBV9,TRBJ1-1,TGTGCCAGCAGCGTAAACAGGAACACTGAAGCTTTCTTT,CASSVNRNTEAFF
-,TRBD2,TRBV19,TRBJ2-7,TGTGCCAGTAGTATCGCGACTAGCGGGTACTACGAGCAGTACTTC,CASSIATSGYYEQYF
-,TRBD2,TRBV6-5,TRBJ2-2,TGTGCCAGCAGTTACTTAGCGGGGAACACCGGGGAGCTGTTTTTT,CASSYLAGNTGELFF
-,-,TRBV5-1,TRBJ1-5,TGCGCCAGCAGCCCGAGCGGGGGGAGCAATCAGCCCCAGCATTTT,CASSPSGGSNQPQHF
-,-,TRBV5-4,TRBJ2-7,TGTGCCAGCAGCATACAGGGACCCTCGGGGGAGCAGTACTTC,CASSIQGPSGEQYF
once,TRBD2,TRBV9,TRBJ2-5,TGTGCCAGCAGCCCCAACGGGGGGTCAGAGACCCAGTACTTC,CASSPNGGSETQYF
-,TRBD1,TRBV29-1,TRBJ1-3,TGCAGCGCCGGGACAGGGACCTCTGGAAACACCATATATTTT,CSAGTGTSGNTIYF
once,-,TRBV6-5,TRBJ1-1,TGTGCCAGCAGTAGGGACACAACAGAAGCTTTCTTT,CASSRDTTEAFF
-,-,TRBV9,TRBJ2-1,TGTGCCAGCAGCGTAAAGGACAGCTCCTACAATGAGCAGTTCTTC,CASSVKDSSYNEQFF